This TCR beta chain was observed in a study of shared clonotypes between healthy human individuals. Clones were sequenced by immunoSEQ multiplex PCR, and TCRdb holds only the in-frame ones, with some missing. This sample has nearly 2 million clones; about 95% occur once, and the top ten carry approximately 1.2%. Terminally differentiated effector memory CD45RA+ cells were excluded from the naive CD8 cells, which were CD45RO-negative and positively selected for CCR7. Germline V gives CDR1 ENHRY, CDR2 SYGVKD. Deletions cut 4 bases from V and 3 bases from J, with 10 bases between. The CDR3 runs to 13 residues.

Sequencing was done on a sample of naive CD8+ T cells sorted from blood. The chain uses TRBV10-3 and TRBJ2-7; D ambiguous. The source is a man younger than 35 in good health. In DNA form, the CDR3 reads TGTGCCATCAGTGCCGCGCAGAGCTACGAGCAGTACTTC. It is translated as CAISAAQSYEQYF.